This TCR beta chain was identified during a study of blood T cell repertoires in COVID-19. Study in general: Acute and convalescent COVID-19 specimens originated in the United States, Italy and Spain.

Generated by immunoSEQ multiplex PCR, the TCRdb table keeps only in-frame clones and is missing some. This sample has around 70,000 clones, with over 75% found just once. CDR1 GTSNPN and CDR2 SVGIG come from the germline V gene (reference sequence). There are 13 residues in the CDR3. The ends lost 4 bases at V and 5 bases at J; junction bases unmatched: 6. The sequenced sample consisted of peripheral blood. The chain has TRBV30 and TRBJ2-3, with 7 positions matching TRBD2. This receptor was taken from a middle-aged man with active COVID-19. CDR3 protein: CAWNGGSRDTQYF. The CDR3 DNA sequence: TGTGCCTGGAACGGGGGGTCCCGAGATACGCAGTATTTT.